Below are 21 T cell receptor beta chains sequenced from a single sample in a study of cytomegalovirus exposure and HLA in healthy donors. A multiplex PCR was run with 60 Vbeta primers and 13 Jbeta primers. TCRdb's table, derived via immunoSEQ multiplex PCR, lists solely in-frame clones and lacks some. The sample includes about 170,000 clones, roughly four fifths seen only once; the top ten take over 4.5%. Sequenced input: PBMCs. The receptor set was obtained from a woman between 18 and 30 years old in good health and CMV-seropositive.

The chain uses TRBV7-9 and TRBJ1-2; TRBD1 matches 7 bases. The length of the CDR3 is 15 residues. V lost 5 bases to trimming and J lost 5 bases; unmatched junction nucleotides: 11. From germline, CDR1 is SEHNR and CDR2 FQNEAQ (reference sequence). The CDR3 here is CASSPNQGDLYGYTF. The CDR3 DNA reads TGTGCCAGCAGCCCAAATCAGGGGGACCTGTATGGCTACACCTTC.

The V gene is TRBV10-2, the J gene TRBJ1-6; weak D call: TRBD1 (5 bases). The V end was cut by 7 bases, the J end by 2 bases, with 12 bases between. Germline CDR1 and CDR2: WSHSY and SAAADI. The CDR3 length is 15 residues. The DNA for the CDR3 is TGCGCCAGCAAGGAGGAGGGGACCTATAATTCACCCCTCCACTTT. The encoded protein is CASKEEGTYNSPLHF.

The V gene is TRBV27, the J gene TRBJ2-5; D is possibly TRBD1 (6 bases). This CDR3 contains 14 residues. Germline V gene sequence: CDR1 MNHEY, CDR2 SMNVEV (reference sequence). V dropped 3 bases and J dropped 4 bases, with 12 bases sitting between them. CDR3 coding DNA: TGTGCCAGCAGTTTTAATGGCAGGGGAGAGACCCAGTACTTC. Its translation: CASSFNGRGETQYF.

The gene calls are TRBV11-2 and TRBJ2-3; D possibly corresponds to TRBD2 (7 bases). Trimming pared 5 bases from V and 6 bases from J, leaving 15 bases between. The length of the CDR3 is 14 residues. CDR1 and CDR2 (germline): SGHAT, FQNNGV. In DNA, the CDR3 is TGTGCCAGCAGCCTACGGGGGGCGGTGGATACGCAGTATTTT. This sequence encodes CASSLRGAVDTQYF.

The CDR3 DNA follows: TGTGCCAGTAGTATGGTACAGGGAAACACCGGGGAGCTGTTTTTT. Translating it yields CASSMVQGNTGELFF. The chain links TRBV19 to TRBJ2-2; TRBD1 is a possible D gene (6 bases). Germline V gene sequence: CDR1 LNHDA, CDR2 SQIVND (reference sequence). CDR3 length: 15 residues. V was cut by 3 bases and J by 2 bases, with 10 bases left in between.

The V gene is TRBV19, the J gene TRBJ1-5; D remains ambiguous. The CDR3 covers 17 residues. V lost 2 bases to trimming and J lost 1 base, with 15 bases between them. Germline V gives CDR1 LNHDA, CDR2 SQIVND (reference sequence). Here the CDR3 DNA reads TGTGCCAGTAGTATATCTAATCGGGGAGGGAGCAATCAGCCCCAGCATTTT. Amino acids: CASSISNRGGSNQPQHF.

V and J are TRBV4-2 and TRBJ1-3; D not certain. Trimming removed 0 bases at V and 0 bases at J, with 6 bases between. Germline-derived CDR1 and CDR2 are LGHNA and YNFKEQ. There are 15 residues in the CDR3. The CDR3: CASSQDQVSGNTIYF. The CDR3, as DNA: TGTGCCAGCAGCCAAGATCAGGTCTCTGGAAACACCATATATTTT.

The rearrangement links TRBV9 to TRBJ2-7, with no clear D. The length of the CDR3 is 13 residues. Looked up from germline, CDR1 is SGDLS and CDR2 is YYNGEE. Trimming left V 3 bases short and J 3 bases short, with 10 bases between. The CDR3, as DNA: TGTGCCAGCAGCGCGCCTCCGAGCTACGAGCAGTACTTC. It translates to CASSAPPSYEQYF.

The rearrangement joins TRBV20-1 to TRBJ2-3, with unresolved D. CDR1 is DFQATT, CDR2 SNEGSKA, per germline (reference sequence). The CDR3 runs to 11 residues. V lost 8 bases, J lost 5 bases, and 11 bases lay in between. The CDR3 here is CSSPAVDTQYF. The DNA of the CDR3 is TGCAGTTCTCCCGCGGTAGATACGCAGTATTTT.

The CDR3 is CASRGLGRWTGELFF. CDR3 nucleotide sequence: TGTGCCAGTAGGGGACTGGGGAGGTGGACCGGGGAGCTGTTTTTT. The chain links TRBV19 to TRBJ2-2, with D tentatively TRBD2 (6 bases). The CDR3 sequence is 15 residues long. Trimming took off 6 bases at V and 5 bases at J, with 16 bases between the two ends. CDR1 is LNHDA, CDR2 SQIVND, per germline (reference sequence).

V gene TRBV11-2 combines with J gene TRBJ1-1; D is perhaps TRBD1 (6 bases). The germline CDR1 and CDR2 sequences are SGHAT and FQNNGV. V was trimmed by 7 bases and J by 3 bases, leaving 18 bases between them. This CDR3 comprises 15 residues. In DNA, the CDR3 is TGTGCCAGCACCCTAATGGGCAGGGGTCACACTGAAGCTTTCTTT. Its protein is CASTLMGRGHTEAFF.

This chain connects TRBV4-1 to TRBJ2-3; 10 bases match TRBD2. Germline CDR1 reads MGHRA; CDR2 reads YSYEKL. This CDR3 comprises 17 residues. V gave up 1 base and J gave up 2 bases; unmatched junction bases: 6. The CDR3 loop is CASSQGVLAGDTDTQYF. CDR3 nucleotide sequence: TGCGCCAGCAGCCAAGGAGTCCTAGCGGGGGACACAGATACGCAGTATTTT.

The V gene is TRBV6-5, the J gene TRBJ2-3, with D perhaps TRBD2 (6 bases). The CDR3 has 13 amino acids. The V end was cut by 7 bases, the J end by 8 bases, with 16 bases between. The germline gives CDR1 MNHEY, CDR2 SVGAGI. The CDR3 DNA follows: TGTGCCAGCACGGGACTCTCGCCAGTTACGCAGTATTTT. It translates to CASTGLSPVTQYF.

J is TRBJ1-4 and V is TRBV6-6; D gene uncertain. Germline V gene lookup returns CDR1 MNHNY and CDR2 SVGAGI (reference sequence). The CDR3 is 13 residues long. The V end lost 6 bases, the J end lost 4 bases, and 9 bases lay between the germline ends. The CDR3 protein is CASSVEINEKLFF. The CDR3 region has the DNA TGTGCCAGCAGCGTTGAGATTAATGAAAAACTGTTTTTT.

The chain uses TRBV5-4 and TRBJ2-1, with 9 bases fitting TRBD2. This CDR3 is built from 14 residues. The germline gives CDR1 SGHNT, CDR2 YYREEE (reference sequence). Germline trimming cut 2 bases from V and 4 bases from J; bases unmatched to any gene: 1. CDR3 protein: CASSFGLAYNEQFF. The CDR3 DNA follows: TGTGCCAGCAGCTTTGGACTAGCGTACAATGAGCAGTTCTTC.

This chain uses TRBV9 with TRBJ2-5; D is uncertain. V was clipped by 4 bases and J by 1 base, with 32 bases between them. Germline CDR1 is SGDLS and CDR2 is YYNGEE. This CDR3 region has 21 residues. The CDR3 DNA follows: TGTGCCAGCAGCCCGATTAGATCCAGGCCCCACCCCGCCACTTGCCAAGAGACCCAGTACTTC. It encodes CASSPIRSRPHPATCQETQYF.

V gene TRBV13 combines with J gene TRBJ2-3; D is perhaps TRBD2 (5 bases). Trimming stripped 2 bases from V and 1 base from J, with 13 bases between. CDR3 length: 16 residues. The germline V gene has CDR1 PRHDT and CDR2 FYEKMQ (reference sequence). CDR3 region: CASSLLSSDGTDTQYF. The CDR3 DNA reads as TGTGCCAGCAGCTTACTTAGTAGCGACGGCACAGATACGCAGTATTTT.

A single count supports this clone. At one of its ends the junction is not consistent with the germline gene, which may arise from a read error. The chain joins TRBV18 to TRBJ2-7; D unclear. The CDR3 length is 14 residues. The germline V gene has CDR1 KGHSH and CDR2 LQKENI. The CDR3, as DNA: TGTGCCAGCTCACCTACCTATACCAACTACGAGCATTACTTC. Translation: CASSPTYTNYEHYF.

The rearrangement links TRBV7-2 to TRBJ1-2; D gene unclear. Germline values: CDR1 SGHTA, CDR2 FQGNSA. The CDR3 is 16 residues long. V lost 5 bases and J lost 3, with 19 bases in between. For the CDR3, the DNA is TGTGCCAGCAGCCCGCACCTCCAGGCTATTTACTATGGCTACACCTTC. Its protein product is CASSPHLQAIYYGYTF.

The V call is TRBV19, the J call TRBJ2-1; D is perhaps TRBD2 (6 bases). The ends were cut back, 7 bases at V and 0 bases at J, with 10 bases in the middle. This CDR3 has 14 amino acids. CDR1 is LNHDA, CDR2 SQIVND, per germline (reference sequence). CDR3 nucleotide sequence: TGTGCCAGTATGCGAGCGGGCTCCTACAATGAGCAGTTCTTC. Translating it yields CASMRAGSYNEQFF.

This clone showed up just once. The genes are TRBV7-9 and TRBJ1-4; 7 bases fit TRBD1. V gave up 5 bases and J gave up 4 bases; unmatched junction bases: 7. Per germline, CDR1 SEHNR and CDR2 FQNEAQ (reference sequence). The CDR3 runs to 15 residues. The CDR3 reads CASSPQGVLNEKLFF. Written as DNA, the CDR3 is TGTGCCAGCAGCCCCCAGGGGGTCCTTAATGAAAAACTGTTTTTT.